This T cell receptor beta chain was captured by sequencing in a study of OX40 agonist ivuxolimab in advanced cancers. Study-wide context: Ivuxolimab doses were 0.01, 0.1, 0.3, 1.5, 3 or 10 mg/kg every 2 weeks. Dose-escalation cases comprised hepatocellular carcinoma, melanoma, renal cell or head and neck cancer. Study results and limitations: Nonresponders included some who also had low normalized T-cell clonal expansion.

Prior autoimmune disease or systemic immunosuppression barred patients. For this clone: The antigen is undetermined.

Method: immunoSEQ multiplex PCR; TCRdb's copy keeps in-frame clones and lacks some. The sample shows more than 75,000 clones, about 85% of them seen only once. The germline gives CDR1 MNHEY, CDR2 SMNVEV (reference sequence). Trimming left V 2 bases short and J 5 bases short, with 5 bases between. This CDR3 is built from 12 residues. The receptor comes from an adult with an advanced solid tumor such as melanoma, head and neck, liver or kidney cancer. The starting material was CD4+ or CD8+ T cells sorted from blood, obtained in a trial of the OX40 agonist ivuxolimab. The rearrangement uses TRBV27 and TRBJ2-3, with TRBD1 as a possible D gene (5 bases). DNA for the CDR3: TGTGCCAGCAGTTTAAGGGGAGATACGCAGTATTTT. Translated: CASSLRGDTQYF.